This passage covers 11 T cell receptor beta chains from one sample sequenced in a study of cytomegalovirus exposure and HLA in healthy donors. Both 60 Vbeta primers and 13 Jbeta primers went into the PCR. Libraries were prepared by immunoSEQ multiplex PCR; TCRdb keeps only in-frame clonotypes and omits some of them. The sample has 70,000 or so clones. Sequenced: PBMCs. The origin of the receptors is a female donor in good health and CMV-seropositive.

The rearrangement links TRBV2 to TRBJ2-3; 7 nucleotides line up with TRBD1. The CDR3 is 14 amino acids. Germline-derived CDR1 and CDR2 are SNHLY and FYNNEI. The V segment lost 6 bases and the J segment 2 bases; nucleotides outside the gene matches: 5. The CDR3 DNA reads TGTGCCAGCAGGGACAGGCTAAACACAGATACGCAGTATTTT. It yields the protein CASRDRLNTDTQYF.

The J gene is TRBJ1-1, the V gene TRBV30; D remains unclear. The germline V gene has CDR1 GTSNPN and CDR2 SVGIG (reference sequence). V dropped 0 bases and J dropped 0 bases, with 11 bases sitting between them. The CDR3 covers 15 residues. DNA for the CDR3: TGTGCCTGGAGTGTACAACCGTACATGAACACTGAAGCTTTCTTT. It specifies CAWSVQPYMNTEAFF. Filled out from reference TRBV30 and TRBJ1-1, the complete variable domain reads SQTIHQWPATLVQPVGSPLSLECTVEGTSNPNLYWYRQAAGRGLQLLFYSVGIGQISSEVPQNLSASRPQDRQFILSSKKLLLSDSGFYLCAWSVQPYMNTEAFFGQGTRLTVV.

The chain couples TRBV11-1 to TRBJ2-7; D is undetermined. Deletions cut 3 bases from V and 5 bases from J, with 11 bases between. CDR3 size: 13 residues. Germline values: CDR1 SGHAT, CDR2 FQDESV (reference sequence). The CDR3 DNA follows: TGTGCCAGCAGCTTTCAGCGCAGCCACGAGCAGTACTTC. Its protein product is CASSFQRSHEQYF.

In nucleotides, the CDR3 is TGTGCCAGCAGCTACGACAGCCTCTATGGCTACACCTTC. Its protein product is CASSYDSLYGYTF. This chain connects TRBV28 to TRBJ1-2, with a weak D call TRBD1 (5 bases). This CDR3 has 13 amino acids. Trimming shortened V by 6 bases and J by 4 bases, and 12 bases separated the two germline ends. The germline V gene has CDR1 MDHEN and CDR2 SYDVKM.

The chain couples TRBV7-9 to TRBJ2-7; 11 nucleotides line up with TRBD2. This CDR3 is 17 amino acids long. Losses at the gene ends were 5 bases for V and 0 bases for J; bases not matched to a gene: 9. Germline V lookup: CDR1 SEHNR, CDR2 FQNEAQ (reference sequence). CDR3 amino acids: CASSMGLLAGDSYEQYF. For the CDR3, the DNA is TGTGCCAGCAGCATGGGGCTACTAGCGGGGGACTCCTACGAGCAGTACTTC.

The CDR3 reads CASSARGSTDTQYF. The CDR3 DNA reads as TGTGCCAGCAGCGCCCGGGGATCCACAGATACGCAGTATTTT. This sequence joins TRBV6-5 and TRBJ2-3; possible D gene TRBD2, 5 bases. The V gene's germline CDR1 is MNHEY and CDR2 SVGAGI. V was clipped by 6 bases and J by 2 bases, with 12 bases between them. The CDR3 spans 14 residues.

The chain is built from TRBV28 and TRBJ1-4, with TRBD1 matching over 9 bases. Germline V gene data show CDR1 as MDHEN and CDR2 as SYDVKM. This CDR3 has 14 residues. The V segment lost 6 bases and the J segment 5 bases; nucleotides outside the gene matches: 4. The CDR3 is CASSVGTGNEKLFF. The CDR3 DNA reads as TGTGCCAGCAGCGTTGGGACAGGGAATGAAAAACTGTTTTTT.

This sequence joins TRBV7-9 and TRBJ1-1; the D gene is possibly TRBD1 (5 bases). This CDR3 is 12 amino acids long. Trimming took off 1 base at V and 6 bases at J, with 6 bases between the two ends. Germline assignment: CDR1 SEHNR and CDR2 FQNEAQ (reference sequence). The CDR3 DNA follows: TGTGCCAGCAGCTTAGACAGGTCTGAAGCTTTCTTT. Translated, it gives CASSLDRSEAFF.

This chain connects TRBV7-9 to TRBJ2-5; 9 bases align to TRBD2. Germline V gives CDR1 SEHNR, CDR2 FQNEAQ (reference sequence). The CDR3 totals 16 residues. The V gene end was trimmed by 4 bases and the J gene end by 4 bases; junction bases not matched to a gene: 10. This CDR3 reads CASSYLQGRGGETQYF. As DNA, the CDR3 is TGTGCCAGCAGCTACTTACAGGGGCGGGGGGGAGAGACCCAGTACTTC.

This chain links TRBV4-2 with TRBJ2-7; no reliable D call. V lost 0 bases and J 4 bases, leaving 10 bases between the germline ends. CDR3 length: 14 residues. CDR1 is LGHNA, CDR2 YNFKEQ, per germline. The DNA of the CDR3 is TGTGCCAGCAGCCAAGATGAAGCGAGTTACGAGCAGTACTTC. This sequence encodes CASSQDEASYEQYF.

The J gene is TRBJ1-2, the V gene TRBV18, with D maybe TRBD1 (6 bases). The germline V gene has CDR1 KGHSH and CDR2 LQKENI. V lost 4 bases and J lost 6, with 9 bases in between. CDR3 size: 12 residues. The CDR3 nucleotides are TGTGCCAGCTCACTTAACAGGGATGGCTACACCTTC. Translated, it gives CASSLNRDGYTF.